The 8 T cell receptor beta chains below come from one sample, sequenced in a study of cytomegalovirus exposure and HLA in healthy donors. Vbeta (60) and Jbeta (13) primers were used in the PCR. Using immunoSEQ multiplex PCR, the repertoire was profiled, and TCRdb retains in-frame clones only, with some absent. This table holds roughly 140,000 clones, approximately 78% found once. Sequencing was performed on PBMCs. These receptors all stem from a female donor in good health and CMV-seronegative.

The chain employs TRBV18 and TRBJ1-5; D gene ambiguous. Trimming shortened V by 3 bases and J by 3 bases, and 12 bases separated the two germline ends. Per the germline V gene, CDR1 is KGHSH and CDR2 is LQKENI. This CDR3 region has 15 residues. Here the CDR3 reads CASSPEGWDNQPQHF. The CDR3 DNA sequence: TGTGCCAGCTCACCGGAGGGCTGGGACAATCAGCCCCAGCATTTT.

V usage is TRBV6-5 and J usage is TRBJ2-7, with no clear D. The V gene lost 2 bases and the J gene lost 0 bases, with 5 bases spanning the gap. Germline CDR1 is MNHEY and CDR2 is SVGAGI. CDR3 length equals 13 residues. The CDR3 protein is CASSYTPSYEQYF. Here the CDR3 DNA reads TGTGCCAGCAGTTACACACCCTCCTACGAGCAGTACTTC.

The V call is TRBV7-2, the J call TRBJ1-5, with D unresolved. The CDR3 runs 13 residues. Trimming shortened V by 5 bases and J by 7 bases, and 12 bases separated the two germline ends. Germline CDR1 is SGHTA and CDR2 is FQGNSA. CDR3 DNA sequence: TGTGCCAGCAGCCTTCCGGGTTTCCAGCCCCAGCATTTT. It specifies CASSLPGFQPQHF. Together with reference TRBV7-2 and TRBJ1-5, the CDR3 gives the full variable domain: GAGVSQSPSNKVTEKGKDVELRCDPISGHTALYWYRQSLGQGLEFLIYFQGNSAPDKSGLPSDRFSAERTGGSVSTLTIQRTQQEDSAVYLCASSLPGFQPQHFGDGTRLSIL.

The chain joins TRBV19 to TRBJ2-3; 7 nucleotides agree with TRBD1. With 3 bases clipped from V and 2 bases from J, the junction kept 8 bases outside the gene matches. The CDR3 consists of 16 residues. In germline, CDR1 is LNHDA, CDR2 SQIVND (reference sequence). The CDR3 sequence is CASSISITGATDTQYF. For the CDR3, the DNA is TGTGCCAGTAGTATCAGCATTACAGGGGCCACAGATACGCAGTATTTT.

The chain is built from TRBV30 and TRBJ2-3; D is unclear. The CDR3 runs to 13 residues. Germline V CDR1 and CDR2: GTSNPN, SVGIG (reference sequence). V lost 1 base to trimming and J lost 0 bases, with 5 bases between them. The DNA of the CDR3 is TGTGCCTGGAGTGCACAGAGCACAGATACGCAGTATTTT. It specifies CAWSAQSTDTQYF.

This clone was observed once. V gene TRBV29-1 combines with J gene TRBJ1-5; maybe TRBD1 (5 bases). This CDR3 contains 13 residues. With 5 bases removed from V and 1 base from J, the gap between germline ends came to 9 bases. The germline CDR1 and CDR2 sequences are SQVTM and ANQGSEA. CDR3 DNA: TGCAGCGTTCGCGGGACGAGCAATCAGCCCCAGCATTTT. Its translation is CSVRGTSNQPQHF.

The rearrangement joins TRBV19 to TRBJ1-1; D is unclear. V was cut by 8 bases and J by 1 base, with 20 bases left in between. The germline V gene has CDR1 LNHDA and CDR2 SQIVND (reference sequence). The CDR3 consists of 16 residues. The CDR3 nucleotides read TGTGCCAGTCTACCCCGGGGTAGGAATGCGAACACTGAAGCTTTCTTT. It codes for CASLPRGRNANTEAFF. The full variable domain, its missing parts supplied by reference TRBV19 and TRBJ1-1, is DGGITQSPKYLFRKEGQNVTLSCEQNLNHDAMYWYRQDPGQGLRLIYYSQIVNDFQKGDIAEGYSVSREKKESFPLTVTSAQKNPTAFYLCASLPRGRNANTEAFFGQGTRLTVV.

The V and J genes are TRBV28 and TRBJ2-3; TRBD1 agrees at 7 bases. J was trimmed by 6 bases and V by 8 bases; bases with no gene match: 14. The germline CDR1 and CDR2 sequences are MDHEN and SYDVKM. The CDR3 extends over 15 amino acids. CDR3 sequence: CASCSGGRPGDTQYF. The DNA of the CDR3 is TGTGCCAGCTGTTCAGGGGGTCGCCCGGGGGATACGCAGTATTTT.